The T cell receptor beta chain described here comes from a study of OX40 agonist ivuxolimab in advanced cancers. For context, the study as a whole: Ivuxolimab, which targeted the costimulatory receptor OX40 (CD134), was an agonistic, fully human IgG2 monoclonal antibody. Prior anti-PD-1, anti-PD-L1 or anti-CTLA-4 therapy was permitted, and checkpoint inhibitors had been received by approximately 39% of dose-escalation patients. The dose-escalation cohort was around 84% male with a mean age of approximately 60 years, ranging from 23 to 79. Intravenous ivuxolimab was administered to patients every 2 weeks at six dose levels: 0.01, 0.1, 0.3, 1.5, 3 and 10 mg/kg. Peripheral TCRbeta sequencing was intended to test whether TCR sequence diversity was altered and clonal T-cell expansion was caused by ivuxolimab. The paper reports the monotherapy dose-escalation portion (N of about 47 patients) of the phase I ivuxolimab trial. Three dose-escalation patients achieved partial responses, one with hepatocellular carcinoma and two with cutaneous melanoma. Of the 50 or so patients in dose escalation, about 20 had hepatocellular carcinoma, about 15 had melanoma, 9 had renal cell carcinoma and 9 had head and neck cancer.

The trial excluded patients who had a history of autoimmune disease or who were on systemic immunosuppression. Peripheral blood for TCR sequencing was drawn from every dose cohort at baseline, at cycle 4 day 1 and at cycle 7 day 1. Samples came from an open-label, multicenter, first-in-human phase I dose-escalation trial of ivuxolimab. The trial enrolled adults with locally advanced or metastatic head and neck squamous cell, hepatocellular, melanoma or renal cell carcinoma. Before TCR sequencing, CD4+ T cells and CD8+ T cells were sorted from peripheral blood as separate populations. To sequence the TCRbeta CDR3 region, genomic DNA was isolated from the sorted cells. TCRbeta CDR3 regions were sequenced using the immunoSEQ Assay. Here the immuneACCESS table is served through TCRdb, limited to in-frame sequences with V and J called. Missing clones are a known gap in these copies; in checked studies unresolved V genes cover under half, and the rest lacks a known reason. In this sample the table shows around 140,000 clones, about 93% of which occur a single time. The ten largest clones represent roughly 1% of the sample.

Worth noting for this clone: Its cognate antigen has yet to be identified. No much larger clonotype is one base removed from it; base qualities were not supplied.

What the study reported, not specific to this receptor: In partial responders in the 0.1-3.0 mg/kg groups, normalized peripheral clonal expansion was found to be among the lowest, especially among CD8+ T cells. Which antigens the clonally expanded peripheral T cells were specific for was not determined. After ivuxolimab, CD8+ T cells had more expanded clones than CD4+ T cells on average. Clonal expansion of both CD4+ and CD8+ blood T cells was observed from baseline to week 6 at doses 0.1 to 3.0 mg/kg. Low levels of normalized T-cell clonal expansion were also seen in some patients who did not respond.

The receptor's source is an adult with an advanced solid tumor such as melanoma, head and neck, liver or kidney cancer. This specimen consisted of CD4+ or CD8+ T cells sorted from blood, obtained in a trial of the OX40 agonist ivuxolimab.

Here is the DNA: TGTGCCAGTAGTATATTTGGGACAGGGGCGCCGAATGAAAAACTGTTTTTT. It codes for CASSIFGTGAPNEKLFF. The chain is made from TRBV19 and TRBJ1-4; TRBD1 agrees with 10 junctional bases. The cysteine opens and the phenylalanine closes a CDR3 of 17 amino acids. The DNA shown is the 51-base CDR3, in frame from base 1. V and J are trimmed by 2 bases and 5 bases, and the gene matches miss 8 bases of the junction. Sequences LNHDA (CDR1) and SQIVND (CDR2) are obtained from the germline V gene (reference sequence).